These T cell receptor beta chains were read from a single sample in a study of vaccination and CD4 T cells after COVID-19. The antigens of these receptors remain unknown. TCRdb called the PCR reads again in MiXCR, with one record for every CDR3 protein. Of just over 14,000 distinct CDR3 sequences listed, around 56% were seen once; the top ten hold less than 15%. What was sequenced was CD4+ T cells from blood, cultured in vitro. These receptors all come from a human donor who had recovered from COVID-19. The CDR3 runs from the conserved cysteine through the conserved F or W. A D gene is named only where the DNA matches it firmly. Clone size is given for some rows only: seen once, a few or many times, or a class if the clone is expanded.

D gene: TRBD1; clone size: NA; V gene: TRBV18; J gene: TRBJ1-1; CDR3 protein: CASSLNRDGRDRGKEAFF; CDR3 DNA: TGTGCCAGCTCACTGAACCGCGATGGCCGGGACAGAGGAAAAGAAGCTTTCTTT
D gene: NA; clone size: NA; V gene: TRBV7-3; J gene: TRBJ2-2; CDR3 protein: CASRPTANTGELFF; CDR3 DNA: TGTGCCAGCAGACCTACAGCGAACACCGGGGAGCTGTTTTTT
D gene: NA; clone size: NA; V gene: TRBV20-1; J gene: TRBJ2-3; CDR3 protein: CSTLPPGSRVTDTQYF; CDR3 DNA: TGCAGTACCCTACCCCCCGGGAGTAGGGTCACAGATACGCAGTATTTT
D gene: TRBD1; clone size: NA; V gene: TRBV7-8; J gene: TRBJ1-1; CDR3 protein: CASSSLTGYGTEAFF; CDR3 DNA: TGTGCCAGCAGCTCTTTGACAGGGTATGGCACTGAAGCTTTCTTT
D gene: NA; clone size: NA; V gene: TRBV6-2/TRBV6-3; J gene: TRBJ2-1; CDR3 protein: CASRTPDQYNEQFF; CDR3 DNA: TGTGCCAGCAGAACTCCGGACCAATACAATGAGCAGTTCTTC
D gene: NA; clone size: NA; V gene: TRBV18; J gene: TRBJ2-5; CDR3 protein: CASSPFRETQYF; CDR3 DNA: TGTGCCAGCTCGCCCTTCCGGGAGACCCAGTACTTC
D gene: NA; clone size: NA; V gene: TRBV30; J gene: TRBJ1-2; CDR3 protein: CAWRRAHFYGYTF; CDR3 DNA: TGTGCCTGGAGGAGAGCCCACTTCTATGGCTACACCTTC
D gene: NA; clone size: few; V gene: TRBV7-3; J gene: TRBJ2-3; CDR3 protein: CASSLTAQADTQYF; CDR3 DNA: TGTGCCAGCAGCTTAACGGCCCAAGCAGATACGCAGTATTTT
D gene: TRBD2; clone size: NA; V gene: TRBV20-1; J gene: TRBJ2-3; CDR3 protein: CSARAPPRELADTQYF; CDR3 DNA: TGCAGTGCTAGAGCCCCCCCGCGGGAGTTGGCAGATACGCAGTATTTT
D gene: NA; clone size: NA; V gene: TRBV24-1; J gene: TRBJ2-7; CDR3 protein: CATSDLGTYEQYF; CDR3 DNA: TGTGCCACCAGTGATTTGGGGACCTACGAGCAGTACTTC
D gene: NA; clone size: NA; V gene: TRBV10-3; J gene: TRBJ2-3; CDR3 protein: CAVKGGATDTQYF; CDR3 DNA: TGTGCCGTAAAGGGGGGAGCCACAGATACGCAGTATTTT
D gene: NA; clone size: NA; V gene: TRBV6-1; J gene: TRBJ1-5; CDR3 protein: CASSRYSNQPQHF; CDR3 DNA: TGTGCCAGCAGTCGATATAGCAATCAGCCCCAGCATTTT
D gene: NA; clone size: NA; V gene: TRBV15; J gene: TRBJ2-6; CDR3 protein: CATSRDLGSGANVLTF; CDR3 DNA: TGTGCCACCAGCAGAGATCTGGGGTCTGGGGCCAACGTCCTGACTTTC
D gene: NA; clone size: NA; V gene: TRBV24-1; J gene: TRBJ2-3; CDR3 protein: CATSDQDSRTQYF; CDR3 DNA: TGTGCCACCAGTGATCAGGACTCCAGGACGCAGTATTTT
D gene: TRBD2; clone size: few; V gene: TRBV20-1; J gene: TRBJ2-7; CDR3 protein: CSAVVTTSGTYEQYF; CDR3 DNA: TGCAGTGCTGTAGTCACGACTAGCGGGACTTACGAGCAGTACTTC
D gene: NA; clone size: NA; V gene: TRBV19; J gene: TRBJ1-1; CDR3 protein: CASSIYDNYEAFF; CDR3 DNA: TGTGCCAGTAGTATCTACGACAACTATGAAGCTTTCTTT
D gene: TRBD1; clone size: NA; V gene: TRBV10-3; J gene: TRBJ1-3; CDR3 protein: CAIRGGQNSGNTIYF; CDR3 DNA: TGTGCCATCAGGGGGGGACAGAACTCTGGAAACACCATATATTTT
D gene: TRBD1; clone size: NA; V gene: TRBV29-1; J gene: TRBJ1-1; CDR3 protein: CSVEDRTGNTEAFF; CDR3 DNA: TGCAGCGTTGAAGATCGGACAGGGAACACTGAAGCTTTCTTT
D gene: TRBD1; clone size: NA; V gene: TRBV6-1; J gene: TRBJ1-1; CDR3 protein: CASPRPGGRNTEAFF; CDR3 DNA: TGTGCCAGCCCTCGCCCAGGGGGCCGGAACACTGAAGCTTTCTTT
D gene: NA; clone size: NA; V gene: TRBV6-1; J gene: TRBJ2-7; CDR3 protein: CASSRGGSEQYF; CDR3 DNA: TGTGCCAGCAGTAGGGGGGGGTCCGAGCAGTACTTC
D gene: NA; clone size: NA; V gene: TRBV2; J gene: TRBJ1-5; CDR3 protein: CASSEWAHNQPQHF; CDR3 DNA: TGTGCCAGCAGTGAATGGGCTCACAATCAGCCCCAGCATTTT
D gene: NA; clone size: once; V gene: TRBV6-2/TRBV6-3; J gene: TRBJ2-2; CDR3 protein: CASSYPGTGNTGELFF; CDR3 DNA: TGTGCCAGCAGTTACCCCGGGACGGGCAACACCGGGGAGCTGTTTTTT